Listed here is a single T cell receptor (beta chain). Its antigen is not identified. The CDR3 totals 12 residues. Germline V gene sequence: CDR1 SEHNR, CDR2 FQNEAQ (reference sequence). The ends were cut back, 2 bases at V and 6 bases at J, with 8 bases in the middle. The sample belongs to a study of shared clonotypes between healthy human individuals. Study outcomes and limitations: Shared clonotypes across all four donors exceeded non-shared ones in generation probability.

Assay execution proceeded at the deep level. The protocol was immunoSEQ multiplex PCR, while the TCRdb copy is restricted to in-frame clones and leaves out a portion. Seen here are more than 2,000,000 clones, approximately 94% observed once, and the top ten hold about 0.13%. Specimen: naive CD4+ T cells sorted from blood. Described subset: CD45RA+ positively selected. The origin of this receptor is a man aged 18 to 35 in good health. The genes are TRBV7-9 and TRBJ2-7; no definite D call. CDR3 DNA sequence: TGTGCCAGCAGCTTACAGTATGGCGAGCAGTACTTC. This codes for CASSLQYGEQYF.